These 22 T cell receptor beta chains share one sample of origin, sequenced in a study of cytomegalovirus exposure and HLA in healthy donors. PCR amplification relied on 60 Vbeta primers (plus 13 Jbeta primers). The assay was immunoSEQ multiplex PCR, and TCRdb's table has in-frame clones only and misses some. Seen here are 95,000 to 150,000 clones, roughly 80% observed once, and the top ten hold roughly 3.2%. Sequenced sample: PBMCs. The receptors here all came from a young man in good health and CMV-seronegative.

The chain recombines TRBV20-1 with TRBJ2-1, with TRBD1 as a possible D gene (6 bases). This CDR3 comprises 11 residues. Germline CDR1 and CDR2: DFQATT and SNEGSKA (reference sequence). The CDR3: CTIGGNNEQFF. The CDR3 DNA follows: TGCACTATAGGGGGAAACAATGAGCAGTTCTTC.

The genes are TRBV9 and TRBJ2-7, with a tentative D call TRBD2 (6 bases). Germline loops: CDR1 SGDLS, CDR2 YYNGEE. The length of the CDR3 is 15 residues. V lost 0 bases and J 0 bases, leaving 10 bases between the germline ends. Here the CDR3 reads CASSVGAGGSYEQYF. The CDR3, as DNA: TGTGCCAGCAGCGTAGGGGCCGGGGGCTCCTACGAGCAGTACTTC.

The rearrangement joins TRBV28 to TRBJ2-7, with 9 bases aligning to TRBD1. V lost 10 bases to trimming and J lost 4 bases; unmatched junction nucleotides: 14. The germline CDR1 and CDR2 sequences are MDHEN and SYDVKM. This CDR3 is built from 15 residues. In DNA form, the CDR3 reads TGTGCCACCCTATCCCCGGGACAGGGCAGATACGAGCAGTACTTC. Its translation is CATLSPGQGRYEQYF. Full variable domain (rest looked up from reference TRBV28 and TRBJ2-7): DVKVTQSSRYLVKRTGEKVFLECVQDMDHENMFWYRQDPGLGLRLIYFSYDVKMKEKGDIPEGYSVSREKKERFSLILESASTNQTSMYLCATLSPGQGRYEQYFGPGTRLTVT.

This chain links TRBV6-6 with TRBJ1-6; D is unclear. CDR3 length: 14 amino acids. The germline CDR1 and CDR2 sequences are MNHNY and SVGAGI (reference sequence). The V end lost 0 bases, the J end lost 5 bases, and 5 bases lay between the germline ends. Here the CDR3 DNA reads TGTGCCAGCAGTTACTCGCAGAATAATTCACCCCTCCACTTT. Residues: CASSYSQNNSPLHF.

This chain joins TRBV30 and TRBJ1-2, with D possibly being TRBD1 (5 bases). Germline values: CDR1 GTSNPN, CDR2 SVGIG (reference sequence). V lost 1 base and J lost 4, with 10 bases in between. The CDR3 is made up of 13 amino acids. CDR3 loop: CAWSAPQVYGYTF. The CDR3 region has the DNA TGTGCCTGGAGTGCCCCACAGGTCTATGGCTACACCTTC. Complete variable domain (other parts from reference TRBV30 and TRBJ1-2): SQTIHQWPATLVQPVGSPLSLECTVEGTSNPNLYWYRQAAGRGLQLLFYSVGIGQISSEVPQNLSASRPQDRQFILSSKKLLLSDSGFYLCAWSAPQVYGYTFGSGTRLTVV.

The chain couples TRBV9 to TRBJ1-1; no clear D. CDR3 size: 13 residues. Germline CDR1 and CDR2: SGDLS and YYNGEE. V was clipped by 3 bases and J by 5 bases, with 11 bases between them. Here the CDR3 DNA reads TGTGCCAGCAGCGCTGGACTTGATACTGAAGCTTTCTTT. Its translation is CASSAGLDTEAFF.

The chain employs TRBV7-3 and TRBJ2-7, with 8 bases matching TRBD2. The ends lost 4 bases at V and 2 bases at J; junction bases unmatched: 7. The CDR3 loop spans 15 amino acids. The germline V gene encodes CDR1 SGHTA and CDR2 FQGTGA. CDR3 nucleotides: TGTGCCAGCAGCTCCCGGGGGGGCGGAACCTACGAGCAGTACTTC. Encoded protein: CASSSRGGGTYEQYF.

CDR3 region: CASRWTSGSYNEQFF. The CDR3 bases are TGTGCCAGCAGATGGACTAGCGGTTCCTACAATGAGCAGTTCTTC. This chain connects TRBV28 to TRBJ2-1; 10 bases match TRBD2. The junction had 3 bases not matched to a gene; V was cut back by 6 bases and J by 1 base. Germline-derived CDR1 and CDR2 are MDHEN and SYDVKM. CDR3 length: 15 residues.

This clone was recorded a few times. V usage is TRBV6-6 and J usage is TRBJ2-7, with 10 bases matching TRBD2. The CDR3 consists of 16 residues. V was clipped by 4 bases and J by 3 bases; unmatched bases: 9. The germline V gene has CDR1 MNHNY and CDR2 SVGAGI (reference sequence). The CDR3 DNA reads as TGTGCCAGCAGTTCGAGCGGGAGGGCCTTTGTCTACGAGCAGTACTTC. Translating gives CASSSSGRAFVYEQYF.

This clone appeared once. This rearrangement joins TRBV10-1 to TRBJ1-1; D is ambiguous. The CDR3 contains 13 residues. Trimming took 3 bases from V and 2 from J, leaving 7 bases between them. The germline V gene has CDR1 WNHNN and CDR2 SYGVQD (reference sequence). CDR3 bases: TGCGCCAGCAGTGACAGGACTAACACTGAAGCTTTCTTT. This codes for CASSDRTNTEAFF.

The sample holds one count of this clone. This chain connects TRBV7-2 to TRBJ2-2; 8 bases are shared with TRBD1. This CDR3 comprises 16 residues. V gave up 2 bases and J gave up 1 base; unmatched junction bases: 3. Germline V gives CDR1 SGHTA, CDR2 FQGNSA. The CDR3 DNA reads as TGTGCCAGCAGCTTACGACAGGGGAGGAACACCGGGGAGCTGTTTTTT. Its protein is CASSLRQGRNTGELFF.

This clone has a handful of counts. V is TRBV23-1 and J is TRBJ2-4; perhaps TRBD1 as D (6 bases). TRBV23-1 is known as an ORF, though its function is uncertain. V lost 4 bases and J lost 0, with 16 bases in between. The CDR3 contains 17 residues. In DNA, the CDR3 is TGCGCCAGCAGTCGACGGACAGCGGTCATAGCCAAAAACATTCAGTACTTC. Its translation: CASSRRTAVIAKNIQYF.

The chain links TRBV19 to TRBJ2-7; 7 positions match TRBD2. CDR3 size: 14 residues. The ends lost 7 bases at V and 0 bases at J; junction bases unmatched: 6. Looked up from germline, CDR1 is LNHDA and CDR2 is SQIVND (reference sequence). CDR3 coding DNA: TGTGCCAGTAACCCTAGCGGAAGCTCCTACGAGCAGTACTTC. Its protein product is CASNPSGSSYEQYF.

The V gene is TRBV28, the J gene TRBJ1-1; D gene unclear. The CDR3 totals 14 residues. V lost 3 bases, J lost 3 bases, and 11 bases lay in between. CDR1 is MDHEN, CDR2 SYDVKM, per germline. CDR3 sequence reads: CASSFRKADTEAFF. Written as DNA, the CDR3 is TGTGCCAGCAGTTTCCGGAAGGCGGACACTGAAGCTTTCTTT.

On this clone itself: Within the sample, other DNA sequences also encode this same CDR3. The V and J genes are TRBV7-9 and TRBJ2-5; D is unclear. CDR1 and CDR2 (germline): SEHNR, FQNEAQ (reference sequence). Trimming pared 5 bases from V and 0 bases from J, leaving 4 bases between. The CDR3 runs 12 residues. CDR3 sequence reads: CASSPYQETQYF. In DNA form, the CDR3 reads TGTGCCAGCAGCCCGTACCAAGAGACCCAGTACTTC.

This clone was observed a few times. The chain is built from TRBV19 and TRBJ1-1; D gene ambiguous. The V gene's germline CDR1 is LNHDA and CDR2 SQIVND (reference sequence). V was clipped by 7 bases and J by 6 bases, with 9 bases between them. The CDR3 loop spans 11 amino acids. The CDR3 DNA is TGTGCCAGTACGGTCGAGGCTGAAGCTTTCTTT. This encodes CASTVEAEAFF.

The chain carries TRBV5-1 and TRBJ2-5, with TRBD2 matching over 10 bases. The CDR3 loop spans 16 amino acids. Germline values: CDR1 SGHRS, CDR2 YFSETQ. V shed 0 bases, J shed 5 bases, and the junction held 7 bases outside the gene matches. The CDR3 bases are TGCGCCAGCAGCTTGGAGGCTAGCGGGAGAGGGGAGACCCAGTACTTC. Its translation is CASSLEASGRGETQYF.

The chain carries TRBV7-9 and TRBJ2-1; possibly TRBD1 for D (6 bases). Germline-derived CDR1 and CDR2 are SEHNR and FQNEAQ (reference sequence). Trimming took off 1 base at V and 7 bases at J, with 20 bases between the two ends. The CDR3 spans 17 residues. Written as DNA, the CDR3 is TGTGCCAGCAGCTTAGGTACCGGGACACGTAATCGGAATGAGCAGTTCTTC. It is translated as CASSLGTGTRNRNEQFF.

The CDR3 spells CASSTGQPADTQYF. In DNA form, the CDR3 reads TGTGCCAGCAGTACCGGACAGCCGGCAGATACGCAGTATTTT. The V gene is TRBV6-6, the J gene TRBJ2-3; D is possibly TRBD1 (6 bases). The CDR3 runs to 14 residues. V was clipped by 5 bases and J by 4 bases, with 13 bases between them. Germline values: CDR1 MNHNY, CDR2 SVGAGI (reference sequence).

The chain links TRBV30 to TRBJ2-1, with 9 bases fitting TRBD1. This CDR3 is built from 17 residues. Looked up from germline, CDR1 is GTSNPN and CDR2 is SVGIG (reference sequence). V dropped 3 bases and J dropped 7; count of bases not matched to a gene: 16. The CDR3 is CAWRGDRVHSGGNEQFF. As DNA, the CDR3 is TGTGCCTGGAGGGGGGACAGGGTTCATTCAGGGGGGAATGAGCAGTTCTTC.

The chain couples TRBV5-1 to TRBJ2-5; TRBD1 aligns across 8 bases. Losses at the gene ends were 3 bases for V and 4 bases for J; bases not matched to a gene: 8. The CDR3 is 15 amino acids. Germline CDR1 SGHRS, CDR2 YFSETQ. In nucleotides, the CDR3 is TGCGCCAGCAGCTATAGACAGGGGTCCTCAGAGACCCAGTACTTC. It encodes CASSYRQGSSETQYF.

J is TRBJ1-2 and V is TRBV30; tentative D call: TRBD1 (6 bases). The germline V gene encodes CDR1 GTSNPN and CDR2 SVGIG (reference sequence). The CDR3 runs to 12 residues. Trimming removed 4 bases at V and 6 bases at J, with 12 bases between. DNA for the CDR3: TGTGCCTGGAATCCGACAGGCGATGGCTACACCTTC. Encoded protein: CAWNPTGDGYTF.